Shown below are 22 T cell receptor beta chains from a single sample sequenced in a study of T cells in Graves' hyperthyroidism and ophthalmopathy. RNA transcripts served as the template for amplifying TCR beta CDR3 regions. The TCR CDR3 first-round RT-PCR relied on the HTBI primer set. One entry per CDR3 protein, called by TCRdb with MiXCR from the multiplex PCR reads. The sample carries 350,000 or so distinct CDR3 sequences, 15% to 20% recorded once. Sequenced material: blood. These TCRs come from a woman in her forties with Graves' ophthalmopathy.

V is TRBV6-5 and J is TRBJ1-1; D is unresolved. Germline loops: CDR1 MNHEY, CDR2 SVGAGI. V gave up 2 bases and J gave up 10 bases, with 20 bases separating them. This CDR3 region has 15 residues. The CDR3 region is CASSYDASAGRRAFF. The CDR3 region has the DNA TGTGCCAGCAGTTACGACGCGTCTGCTGGGAGGAGAGCTTTCTTT.

This clonotype was observed many times. The chain combines TRBV6-5 with TRBJ2-5; 8 bases map to TRBD1. The CDR3 extends over 16 amino acids. V shed 0 bases and J 3 bases; nucleotides not matched to a gene: 6. Germline-derived CDR1 and CDR2 are MNHEY and SVGAGI. The CDR3 protein is CASSYSTGVWEETQYF. The CDR3 DNA reads TGTGCCAGCAGTTACTCGACAGGGGTGTGGGAAGAGACCCAGTACTTC.

J is TRBJ1-5 and V is TRBV2; TRBD1 matches 8 bases. Per the germline V gene, CDR1 is SNHLY and CDR2 is FYNNEI. This CDR3 spans 15 amino acids. V shed 6 bases, J shed 1 base, and the junction held 5 bases outside the gene matches. CDR3 bases: TGTGCCAGCAGGGAGGACAGGGCGAGCAATCAGCCCCAGCATTTT. This gives the protein CASREDRASNQPQHF.

This clonotype showed up just a few times. At one end, the junction sequence differs from germline, possibly due to a read error. V usage is TRBV3-1 and J usage is TRBJ2-2; maybe TRBD2 (5 bases). Germline-derived CDR1 and CDR2 are LGHDT and YNNKEL (reference sequence). The CDR3 is 17 amino acids. The CDR3 here is CASSQDRTSRWTGELVF. The DNA for the CDR3 is TGTGCCAGCAGCCAAGATCGGACCTCGAGGTGGACCGGGGAGCTGGTTTTT.

At least ten counts were recorded for this clonotype. The rearrangement uses TRBV29-1 and TRBJ1-1; 8 bases fit TRBD1. The CDR3 length is 14 residues. J gave up 2 bases and V 6 bases, and 8 bases lay outside the gene matches. Germline CDR1 SQVTM, CDR2 ANQGSEA. In nucleotides, the CDR3 is TGCAGCGTAACACCGGGACAGGCAAACACTGAAGCTTTCTTT. Translation gives CSVTPGQANTEAFF.

This clonotype was detected many times. This chain joins TRBV6-1 and TRBJ1-5; 11 bases are a match to TRBD1. Germline CDR1 reads MNHNS; CDR2 reads SASEGT. V gave up 6 bases and J gave up 7 bases; unmatched junction bases: 8. The CDR3 spans 15 residues. The CDR3 nucleotides are TGTGCCAGCAGGCCGGACAGGGGGCCCGGGCAGCCCCAGCATTTT. Protein product: CASRPDRGPGQPQHF.

The rearrangement joins TRBV6-5 to TRBJ1-1; possible D gene TRBD1, 5 bases. V dropped 3 bases and J dropped 8 bases, with 13 bases sitting between them. The CDR3 loop spans 13 amino acids. The germline CDR1 and CDR2 sequences are MNHEY and SVGAGI. The CDR3, as DNA: TGTGCCAGCAGTTATGAGAGAAGGGACGAAGCTTTCTTT. Its translation is CASSYERRDEAFF.

This clonotype was recorded at least ten times. The chain is built from TRBV12-3 or TRBV12-4 and TRBJ2-2, with 7 bases that match TRBD2. With 4 bases clipped from V and 5 bases from J, the junction kept 10 bases outside the gene matches. The CDR3 sequence is 16 residues long. The CDR3 DNA sequence: TGTGCCAGCAGTTCGACTAGCCCCACCCCGACCGGGGAGCTGTTTTTT. Protein: CASSSTSPTPTGELFF.

The chain recombines TRBV12-3 or TRBV12-4 with TRBJ1-2; maybe TRBD1 (6 bases). V lost 5 bases and J 8 bases, leaving 15 bases between the germline ends. The CDR3 is made up of 13 amino acids. CDR3 protein: CASSKTGLGGYTF. The CDR3 DNA is TGTGCCAGCAGTAAAACAGGGCTTGGGGGCTACACCTTC.

There are many counts of this clonotype. A clone one base away is much larger, so this may be a read error. V and J are TRBV29-1 and TRBJ2-4, with a tentative D call TRBD1 (6 bases). Germline values: CDR1 SQVTM, CDR2 ANQGSEA. CDR3 length equals 11 residues. Trimming stripped 6 bases from V and 8 bases from J, with 11 bases between. The CDR3 is CSVRQADIQYF. For the CDR3, the DNA is TGCAGCGTAAGACAGGCAGACATTCAGTACTTC. The variable domain in full, completed from reference TRBV29-1 and TRBJ2-4, reads SAVISQKPSRDICQRGTSLTIQCQVDSQVTMMFWYRQQPGQSLTLIATANQGSEATYESGFVIDKFPISRPNLTFSTLTVSNMSPEDSSIYLCSVRQADIQYFGAGTRLSVL.

The CDR3, as DNA: TGCGCCAGCAGCGTCGGACTAGGGGTGAGGGAGCAGTACTTC. Amino acid sequence: CASSVGLGVREQYF. The chain carries TRBV5-1 and TRBJ2-7; the match to TRBD2 covers 7 bases. From germline, CDR1 is SGHRS and CDR2 YFSETQ. The CDR3 consists of 14 residues. Trimming cost V 4 bases and J 7 bases; bases outside gene matches: 11.

At least ten counts were recorded for this clonotype. The chain employs TRBV5-1 and TRBJ1-2; D is perhaps TRBD1 (6 bases). V gave up 0 bases and J gave up 4 bases, with 13 bases separating them. The CDR3 has 15 amino acids. Germline CDR1 and CDR2: SGHRS and YFSETQ. For the CDR3, the DNA is TGCGCCAGCAGCTTGGACAGGGCGATACGCTATGGCTACACCTTC. This codes for CASSLDRAIRYGYTF.

There are many counts of this clonotype. V gene TRBV24-1 combines with J gene TRBJ1-2; D is uncertain. Trimming shortened V by 3 bases and J by 9 bases, and 19 bases separated the two germline ends. The CDR3 consists of 15 residues. Germline CDR1 reads KGHDR; CDR2 reads SFDVKD. This CDR3 reads CATSDNVKSRGSYTF. CDR3 bases: TGTGCCACCAGTGATAATGTGAAAAGTCGGGGAAGCTACACCTTC.

This clonotype appeared many times. This chain uses TRBV13 with TRBJ2-7; 7 bases fit TRBD1. Germline CDR1 reads PRHDT; CDR2 reads FYEKMQ (reference sequence). This CDR3 contains 13 residues. Trimming took 1 base from V and 7 from J; bases not matched to a gene: 4. Here the CDR3 reads CASSLEGGGEQYF. The CDR3 bases are TGTGCCAGCAGCTTAGAAGGGGGCGGGGAGCAGTACTTC. The full variable domain, its missing parts supplied by reference TRBV13 and TRBJ2-7, is AAGVIQSPRHLIKEKRETATLKCYPIPRHDTVYWYQQGPGQDPQFLISFYEKMQSDKGSIPDRFSAQQFSDYHSELNMSSLELGDSALYFCASSLEGGGEQYFGPGTRLTVT.

This clonotype was recorded a few times. Being one base from a much bigger clone, this may be a read error. V and J are TRBV6-5 and TRBJ2-5, with a possible D match to TRBD1 (6 bases). The CDR3 runs 15 residues. The V gene lost 6 bases and the J gene lost 4 bases, with 18 bases spanning the gap. Germline V gene data show CDR1 as MNHEY and CDR2 as SVGAGI. This chain's CDR3 is CASRYRVRGGETQYF. The CDR3 bases are TGTGCCAGCAGATACCGGGTCAGGGGTGGAGAGACCCAGTACTTC.

At least ten counts were recorded for this clonotype. The rearrangement links TRBV6-5 to TRBJ1-6, with 7 bases fitting TRBD1. CDR3 length: 14 amino acids. From germline, CDR1 is MNHEY and CDR2 SVGAGI. Germline trimming cut 0 bases from V and 8 bases from J; bases unmatched to any gene: 1. In DNA, the CDR3 is TGTGCCAGCAGTTACTCGCAGGGGGATTCACCCCTCCACTTT. This translates into CASSYSQGDSPLHF.

This clonotype was recorded at least ten times. The chain carries TRBV28 and TRBJ1-5; D is undetermined. Germline V gene sequence: CDR1 MDHEN, CDR2 SYDVKM. Trimming cost V 7 bases and J 4 bases, with 14 bases left between them. CDR3 length: 14 amino acids. CDR3 loop: CASTNWAPNQPQHF. The CDR3 nucleotides read TGTGCCAGCACCAACTGGGCCCCTAATCAGCCCCAGCATTTT. The entire variable domain, with the rest obtained from reference TRBV28 and TRBJ1-5, is as follows: DVKVTQSSRYLVKRTGEKVFLECVQDMDHENMFWYRQDPGLGLRLIYFSYDVKMKEKGDIPEGYSVSREKKERFSLILESASTNQTSMYLCASTNWAPNQPQHFGDGTRLSIL.

This clonotype was seen at least ten times. An end of the junction differs from the germline gene, which may be a read error. The genes are TRBV28 and TRBJ2-7; D possibly uses TRBD1 or TRBD2 (6 bases each). The CDR3 is made up of 14 amino acids. Germline V gene data show CDR1 as MDHEN and CDR2 as SYDVKM. For the CDR3, the DNA is TGTGCCAGCAGTTTATCAGGGGAGCAAGGACGGGAGCACTTC. Its translation: CASSLSGEQGREHF.

The chain employs TRBV30 and TRBJ1-5; D remains ambiguous. The CDR3 loop spans 13 amino acids. Germline V gives CDR1 GTSNPN, CDR2 SVGIG (reference sequence). Trimming cost V 1 base and J 2 bases, with 6 bases left between them. The CDR3 loop is CAWSDGGNQPQHF. The CDR3 DNA reads TGTGCCTGGAGTGACGGGGGCAATCAGCCCCAGCATTTT.

The chain employs TRBV12-3 or TRBV12-4 and TRBJ1-5, with D hard to call. V was pared by 1 base and J by 6 bases, with 4 bases between. The length of the CDR3 is 12 residues. CDR3 protein: CASSLGSQPQHF. In DNA, the CDR3 is TGTGCCAGCAGTTTAGGGTCTCAGCCCCAGCATTTT.

The chain joins TRBV5-1 to TRBJ2-7; D gene unclear. The CDR3 loop spans 13 amino acids. Germline assignment: CDR1 SGHRS and CDR2 YFSETQ. V was trimmed by 0 bases and J by 2 bases, leaving 6 bases between them. The CDR3 protein is CASSLDKPYEQYF. Written as DNA, the CDR3 is TGCGCCAGCAGCTTGGATAAACCCTACGAGCAGTACTTC.

This chain uses TRBV18 with TRBJ1-2; a weak D match, TRBD1 (5 bases). The V gene's germline CDR1 is KGHSH and CDR2 LQKENI. The CDR3 is 15 amino acids. V dropped 2 bases and J dropped 5 bases, with 15 bases sitting between them. DNA for the CDR3: TGTGCCAGCTCACCAGGGGCACCAAGCCCATATGGCTACACCTTC. Protein product: CASSPGAPSPYGYTF. The whole variable domain, remainder taken from reference TRBV18 and TRBJ1-2, is NAGVMQNPRHLVRRRGQEARLRCSPMKGHSHVYWYRQLPEEGLKFMVYLQKENIIDESGMPKERFSAEFPKEGPSILRIQQVVRGDSAAYFCASSPGAPSPYGYTFGSGTRLTVV.